This T cell receptor (beta chain) was sequenced in a study of cytomegalovirus exposure and HLA in healthy donors. Study context: As released early, the data held some 80 million unique TCRs from HLA-typed donors. Study-wide findings and caveats: Segments of the TCR beta V type were, in most cases, productive about 87% or about 30% of the time in an earlier analysis. In a later analysis, the majority of CMV-associated beta chains seemingly showed HLA restriction.

V was shortened by 1 base and J by 6 bases, with 16 bases between the two germline ends. Germline V gene lookup returns CDR1 SGHRS and CDR2 YFSETQ. The CDR3 spans 16 residues. The PCR had 60 Vbeta and 13 Jbeta primers. Here immunoSEQ multiplex PCR was the method, and the copy in TCRdb shows in-frame clones only, minus some. The table has about 140,000 clones, just over 70% seen once. About this clone: Its antigen is currently unknown.

All donors participated as healthy donors of bone marrow. The sequenced sample consisted of PBMCs. This clonotype was sampled from a woman aged 25 to 45 in good health and CMV-seronegative. This rearrangement joins TRBV5-1 to TRBJ2-2, with D perhaps matching TRBD2 (6 bases). CDR3 sequence reads: CASSLLSGQNAGELFF. In DNA, the CDR3 is TGCGCCAGCAGCTTGCTCAGCGGGCAAAATGCCGGGGAGCTGTTTTTT.